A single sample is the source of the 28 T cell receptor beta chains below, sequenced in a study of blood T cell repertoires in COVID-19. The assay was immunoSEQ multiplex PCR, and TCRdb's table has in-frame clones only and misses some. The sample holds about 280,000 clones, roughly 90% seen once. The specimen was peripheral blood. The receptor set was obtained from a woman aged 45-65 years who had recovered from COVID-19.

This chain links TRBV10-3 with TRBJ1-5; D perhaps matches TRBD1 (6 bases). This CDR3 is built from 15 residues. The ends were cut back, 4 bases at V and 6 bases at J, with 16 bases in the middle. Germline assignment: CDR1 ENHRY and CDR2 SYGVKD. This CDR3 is CAISGQTGFGQPQHF. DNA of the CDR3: TGTGCCATCAGTGGTCAGACAGGTTTCGGTCAGCCCCAGCATTTT.

The CDR3 DNA reads TGTGCCAGCAGCCTTGACGCCCGCGGTTGGGACACTGAAGCTTTCTTT. Translating it yields CASSLDARGWDTEAFF. The chain carries TRBV7-3 and TRBJ1-1, with unresolved D. Germline CDR1 is SGHTA and CDR2 is FQGTGA. CDR3 length equals 16 residues. Trimming took off 5 bases at V and 3 bases at J, with 19 bases between the two ends.

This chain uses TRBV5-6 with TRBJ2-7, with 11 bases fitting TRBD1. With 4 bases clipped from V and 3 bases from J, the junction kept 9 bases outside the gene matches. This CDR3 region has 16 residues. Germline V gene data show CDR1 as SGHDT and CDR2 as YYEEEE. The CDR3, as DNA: TGTGCCAGCAGCGTGGGAGGGACAGGGGGTTACTACGAGCAGTACTTC. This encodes CASSVGGTGGYYEQYF.

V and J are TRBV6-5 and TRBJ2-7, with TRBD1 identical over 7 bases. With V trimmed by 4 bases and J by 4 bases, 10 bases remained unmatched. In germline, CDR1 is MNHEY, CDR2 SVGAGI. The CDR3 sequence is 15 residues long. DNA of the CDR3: TGTGCCAGCAGTTCCTCCGGGACAGCGGCTTACGAGCAGTACTTC. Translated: CASSSSGTAAYEQYF.

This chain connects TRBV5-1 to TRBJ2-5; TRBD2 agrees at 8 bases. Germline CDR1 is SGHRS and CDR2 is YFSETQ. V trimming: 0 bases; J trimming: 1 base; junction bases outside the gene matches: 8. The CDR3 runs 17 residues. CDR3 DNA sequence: TGCGCCAGCAGCTTGGGGGCCAGCGGGGGATCCCAAGAGACCCAGTACTTC. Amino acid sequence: CASSLGASGGSQETQYF.

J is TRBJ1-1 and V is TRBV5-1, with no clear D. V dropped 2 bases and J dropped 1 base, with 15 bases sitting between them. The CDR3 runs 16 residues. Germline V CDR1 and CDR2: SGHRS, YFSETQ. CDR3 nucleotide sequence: TGCGCCAGCAGCTTTATTGGCCGATTAAAGAACACTGAAGCTTTCTTT. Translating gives CASSFIGRLKNTEAFF.

CDR3 sequence: CASSLGGLAGISSYNEQFF. CDR3 DNA: TGTGCCAGCAGTTTGGGTGGCCTAGCGGGCATAAGCTCCTACAATGAGCAGTTCTTC. V and J are TRBV28 and TRBJ2-1, with 8 bases identical to TRBD2. The CDR3 has 19 amino acids. V lost 3 bases and J lost 0; bases outside the gene matches: 13. CDR1 MDHEN and CDR2 SYDVKM come from the germline V gene.

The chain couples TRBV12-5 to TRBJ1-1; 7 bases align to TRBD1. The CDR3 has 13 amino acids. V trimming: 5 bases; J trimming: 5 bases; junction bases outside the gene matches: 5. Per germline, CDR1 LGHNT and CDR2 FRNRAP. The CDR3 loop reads CASGPRGRTEAFF. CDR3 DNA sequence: TGTGCTAGTGGTCCCAGGGGGAGGACTGAAGCTTTCTTT.

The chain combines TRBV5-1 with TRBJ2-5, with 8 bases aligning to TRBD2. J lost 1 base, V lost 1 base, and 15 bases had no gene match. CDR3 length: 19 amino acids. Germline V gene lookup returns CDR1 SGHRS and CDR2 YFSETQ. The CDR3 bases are TGCGCCAGCAGCTTGTCTTTCACGGGGGGGTATACTCGCCAAGAGACCCAGTACTTC. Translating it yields CASSLSFTGGYTRQETQYF. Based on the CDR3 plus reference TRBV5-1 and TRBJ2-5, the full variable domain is KAGVTQTPRYLIKTRGQQVTLSCSPISGHRSVSWYQQTPGQGLQFLFEYFSETQRNKGNFPGRFSGRQFSNSRSEMNVSTLELGDSALYLCASSLSFTGGYTRQETQYFGPGTRLLVL.

CDR3 protein: CASSLYGGRGYGYTF. The CDR3 bases are TGTGCCAGCAGTTTATACGGGGGGCGAGGCTATGGCTACACCTTC. This chain joins TRBV27 and TRBJ1-2; a possible D gene is TRBD1 (6 bases). The CDR3 has 15 residues. CDR1 and CDR2 (germline): MNHEY, SMNVEV (reference sequence). V was clipped by 1 base and J by 4 bases, with 13 bases between them.

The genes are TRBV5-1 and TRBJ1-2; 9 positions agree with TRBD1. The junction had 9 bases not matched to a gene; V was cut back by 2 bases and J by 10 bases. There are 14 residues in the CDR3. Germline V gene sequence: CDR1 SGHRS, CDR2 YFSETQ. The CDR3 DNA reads TGCGCCAGCAGCTTTAACAGGGGGCTACGGAACTACACCTTC. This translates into CASSFNRGLRNYTF. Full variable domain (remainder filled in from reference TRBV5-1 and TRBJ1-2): KAGVTQTPRYLIKTRGQQVTLSCSPISGHRSVSWYQQTPGQGLQFLFEYFSETQRNKGNFPGRFSGRQFSNSRSEMNVSTLELGDSALYLCASSFNRGLRNYTFGSGTRLTVV.

This chain's CDR3 is CASSLHRDDTEAFF. In DNA form, the CDR3 reads TGTGCCAGCAGCCTTCACAGGGATGACACTGAAGCTTTCTTT. V usage is TRBV3-1 (or the pseudogene TRBV3-2) and J usage is TRBJ1-1; TRBD1 is a possible D gene (6 bases). This CDR3 region has 14 residues. The ends were cut back, 4 bases at V and 3 bases at J, with 12 bases in the middle. The germline V gene has CDR1 LGHDT and CDR2 YNNKEL (reference sequence).

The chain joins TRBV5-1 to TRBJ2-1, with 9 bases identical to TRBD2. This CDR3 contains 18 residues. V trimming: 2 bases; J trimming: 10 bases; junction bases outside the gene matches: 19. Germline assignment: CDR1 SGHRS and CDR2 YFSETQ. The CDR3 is CASSLVAAGGPQAGEQFF. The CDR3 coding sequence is TGCGCCAGCAGCTTAGTCGCGGCGGGAGGGCCGCAGGCGGGGGAGCAGTTCTTC.

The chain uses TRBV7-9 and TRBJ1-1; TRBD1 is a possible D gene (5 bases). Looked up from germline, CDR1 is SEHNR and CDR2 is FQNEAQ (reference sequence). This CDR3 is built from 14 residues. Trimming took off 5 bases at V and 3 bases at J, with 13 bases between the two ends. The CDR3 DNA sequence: TGTGCCAGCAGCGCCCGGACGGGGGACACTGAAGCTTTCTTT. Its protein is CASSARTGDTEAFF.

The CDR3 is CASSLVSATEAFF. DNA for the CDR3: TGTGCCAGCAGCTTGGTTAGTGCCACTGAAGCTTTCTTT. This chain links TRBV5-6 with TRBJ1-1; D unresolved. The V gene's germline CDR1 is SGHDT and CDR2 YYEEEE. V was shortened by 0 bases and J by 4 bases, with 7 bases between the two germline ends. This CDR3 has 13 amino acids.

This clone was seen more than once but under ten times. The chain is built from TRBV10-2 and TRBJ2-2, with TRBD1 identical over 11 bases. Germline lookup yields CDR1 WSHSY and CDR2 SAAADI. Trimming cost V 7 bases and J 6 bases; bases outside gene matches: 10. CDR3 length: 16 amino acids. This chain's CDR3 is CASNVGQGASAGELFF. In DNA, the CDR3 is TGCGCCAGCAATGTAGGACAGGGGGCTTCGGCCGGGGAGCTGTTTTTT.

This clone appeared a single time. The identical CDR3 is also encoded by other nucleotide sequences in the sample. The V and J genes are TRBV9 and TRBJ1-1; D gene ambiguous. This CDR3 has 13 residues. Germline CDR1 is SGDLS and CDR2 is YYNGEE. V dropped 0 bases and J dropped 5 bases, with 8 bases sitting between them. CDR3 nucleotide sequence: TGTGCCAGCAGCGTAGCCCCGGGGACTGAAGCTTTCTTT. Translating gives CASSVAPGTEAFF. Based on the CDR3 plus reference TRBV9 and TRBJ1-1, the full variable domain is DSGVTQTPKHLITATGQRVTLRCSPRSGDLSVYWYQQSLDQGLQFLIQYYNGEERAKGNILERFSAQQFPDLHSELNLSSLELGDSALYFCASSVAPGTEAFFGQGTRLTVV.

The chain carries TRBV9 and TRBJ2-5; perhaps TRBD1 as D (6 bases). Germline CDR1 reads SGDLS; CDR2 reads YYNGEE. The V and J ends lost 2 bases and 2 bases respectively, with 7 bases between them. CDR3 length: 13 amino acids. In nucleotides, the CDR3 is TGTGCCAGCAGCGTCCAGGGGCAAGAGACCCAGTACTTC. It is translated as CASSVQGQETQYF.

CDR3 sequence: CATSLPGRPEQFF. The CDR3 bases are TGTGCCACCAGTTTACCGGGAAGACCCGAGCAGTTCTTC. The chain has TRBV24-1 and TRBJ2-1; D may be TRBD2 (5 bases). The CDR3 is made up of 13 amino acids. The V end lost 6 bases, the J end lost 10 bases, and 15 bases lay between the germline ends. Looked up from germline, CDR1 is KGHDR and CDR2 is SFDVKD.

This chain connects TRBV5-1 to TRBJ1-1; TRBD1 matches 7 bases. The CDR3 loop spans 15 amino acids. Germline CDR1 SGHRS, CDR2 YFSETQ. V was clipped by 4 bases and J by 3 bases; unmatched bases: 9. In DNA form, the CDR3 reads TGCGCCAGCAGCCCACCTTACAGGGGAGACACTGAAGCTTTCTTT. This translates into CASSPPYRGDTEAFF.

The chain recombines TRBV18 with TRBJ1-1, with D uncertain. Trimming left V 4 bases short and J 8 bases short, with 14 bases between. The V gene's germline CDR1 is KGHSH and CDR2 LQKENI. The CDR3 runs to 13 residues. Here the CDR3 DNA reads TGTGCCAGCTCACAGAACTCCCCCGAGGAAGCTTTCTTT. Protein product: CASSQNSPEEAFF.

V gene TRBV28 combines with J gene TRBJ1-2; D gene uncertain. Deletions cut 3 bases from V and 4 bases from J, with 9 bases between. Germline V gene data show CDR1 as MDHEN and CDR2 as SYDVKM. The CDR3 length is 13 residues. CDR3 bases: TGTGCCAGCAGTTTTCAGGTTGGCTATGGCTACACCTTC. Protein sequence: CASSFQVGYGYTF.

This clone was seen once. The CDR3 bases are TGTGCCAGCAGTCAGCTCGGGCCGAGGGACACTGAAGCTTTCTTT. It specifies CASSQLGPRDTEAFF. The chain uses TRBV28 and TRBJ1-1; D is ambiguous. Germline CDR1 MDHEN, CDR2 SYDVKM. This CDR3 comprises 15 residues. Trimming pared 5 bases from V and 3 bases from J, leaving 16 bases between.

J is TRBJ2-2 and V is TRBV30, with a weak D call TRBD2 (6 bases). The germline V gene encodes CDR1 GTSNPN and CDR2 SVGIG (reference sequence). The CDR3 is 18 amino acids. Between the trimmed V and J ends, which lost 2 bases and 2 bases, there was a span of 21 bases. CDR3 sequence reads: CAWSNDRLANTNTGELFF. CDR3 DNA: TGTGCCTGGAGTAACGATCGGCTAGCGAACACAAACACCGGGGAGCTGTTTTTT.

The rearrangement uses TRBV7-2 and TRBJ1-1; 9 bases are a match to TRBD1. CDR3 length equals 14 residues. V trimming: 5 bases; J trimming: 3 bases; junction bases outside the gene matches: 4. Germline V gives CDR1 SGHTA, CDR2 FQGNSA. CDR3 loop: CASSVDRGDTEAFF. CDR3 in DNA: TGTGCCAGCAGCGTCGACAGGGGGGACACTGAAGCTTTCTTT.

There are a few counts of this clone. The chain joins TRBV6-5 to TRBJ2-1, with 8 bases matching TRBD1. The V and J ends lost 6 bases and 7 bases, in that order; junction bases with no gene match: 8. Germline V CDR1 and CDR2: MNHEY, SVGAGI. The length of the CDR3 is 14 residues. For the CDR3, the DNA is TGTGCCAGCAGCCAGGACAGGGAAAGGAATGAGCAGTTCTTC. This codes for CASSQDRERNEQFF.

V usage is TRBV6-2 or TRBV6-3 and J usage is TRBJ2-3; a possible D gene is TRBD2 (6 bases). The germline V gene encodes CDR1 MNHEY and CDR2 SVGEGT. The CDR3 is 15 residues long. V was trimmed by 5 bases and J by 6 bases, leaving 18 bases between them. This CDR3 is CASSTGGFIFDTQYF. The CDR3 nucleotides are TGTGCCAGCAGTACCGGGGGTTTTATATTCGATACGCAGTATTTT.

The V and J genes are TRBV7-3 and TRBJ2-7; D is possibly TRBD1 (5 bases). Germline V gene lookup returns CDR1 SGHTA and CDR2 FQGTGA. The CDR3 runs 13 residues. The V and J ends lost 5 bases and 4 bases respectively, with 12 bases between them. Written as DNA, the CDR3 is TGTGCCAGCAGCCCCACAGGATTTTACGAGCAGTACTTC. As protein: CASSPTGFYEQYF.